What follows are 28 T cell receptor beta chains derived from one specimen sequenced in a study of technical replicates of blood from a handful of donors. Here immunoSEQ multiplex PCR was the method, and the copy in TCRdb shows in-frame clones only, minus some. The repertoire holds approximately 79,000 clones, with more than 85% as singletons. Sequencing used T cells isolated from PBMCs. These TCRs come from a human donor in good health.

The chain couples TRBV27 to TRBJ1-5; no reliable D call. This CDR3 comprises 12 residues. V lost 7 bases and J lost 2, with 6 bases in between. Germline V lookup: CDR1 MNHEY, CDR2 SMNVEV (reference sequence). As DNA, the CDR3 is TGTGCCAGCAAATCGGGCAATCAGCCCCAGCATTTT. It specifies CASKSGNQPQHF.

In this sample, this clone turned up once. The chain recombines TRBV14 with TRBJ2-7; D remains unclear. The germline V and J ends were trimmed by 3 bases and 4 bases, with 7 bases remaining between them. CDR1 is SGHDN, CDR2 FVKESK, per germline. The CDR3 totals 12 residues. The CDR3 reads CASSHAQYEQYF. CDR3 DNA sequence: TGTGCCAGCAGCCACGCTCAGTACGAGCAGTACTTC.

V gene TRBV6-1 combines with J gene TRBJ2-1; no firm D call. Germline V lookup: CDR1 MNHNS, CDR2 SASEGT. Trimming pared 4 bases from V and 0 bases from J, leaving 7 bases between. The CDR3 is 14 amino acids. For the CDR3, the DNA is TGTGCCAGCAGTGCACTCGGCTCCTACAATGAGCAGTTCTTC. Protein product: CASSALGSYNEQFF.

The table lists this clone with a few counts. The gene calls are TRBV9 and TRBJ1-1; TRBD1 is a possible D gene (5 bases). CDR3 length: 13 residues. Germline V CDR1 and CDR2: SGDLS, YYNGEE. The V end was cut by 2 bases, the J end by 7 bases, with 12 bases between. Here the CDR3 reads CASSVGGNDEAFF. CDR3 nucleotides: TGTGCCAGCAGCGTGGGGGGGAATGATGAAGCTTTCTTT. Full variable domain (remainder filled in from reference TRBV9 and TRBJ1-1): DSGVTQTPKHLITATGQRVTLRCSPRSGDLSVYWYQQSLDQGLQFLIQYYNGEERAKGNILERFSAQQFPDLHSELNLSSLELGDSALYFCASSVGGNDEAFFGQGTRLTVV.

The chain couples TRBV19 to TRBJ2-5; 10 bases map to TRBD2. V was pared by 8 bases and J by 4 bases, with 13 bases of the junction left unmatched. CDR1 and CDR2 (germline): LNHDA, SQIVND (reference sequence). The CDR3 consists of 16 residues. The CDR3 DNA reads as TGTGCCAGTGGTCCCCAACTAGCGGGGTTGGGAGAGACCCAGTACTTC. Encoded protein: CASGPQLAGLGETQYF.

V is TRBV29-1 and J is TRBJ2-5; TRBD1 is a possible D gene (6 bases). Matching the DNA end better, TRBJ2-7 makes the J call doubtful. This CDR3 comprises 12 residues. Germline-derived CDR1 and CDR2 are SQVTM and ANQGSEA. This CDR3 is CSVGHLSYEQYF. The CDR3 DNA follows: TGCAGCGTGGGACACCTCTCCTACGAGCAGTACTTC.

The chain carries TRBV20-1 and TRBJ2-3, with a possible D match to TRBD1 (6 bases). The CDR3 runs to 11 residues. V was shortened by 7 bases and J by 8 bases, with 13 bases between the two germline ends. Germline V gives CDR1 DFQATT, CDR2 SNEGSKA (reference sequence). In DNA form, the CDR3 reads TGCAGTGGTCCTACAGGGACTACGCAGTATTTT. It codes for CSGPTGTTQYF.

The chain employs TRBV27 and TRBJ2-7; 8 bases map to TRBD1. CDR1 and CDR2 from the germline V gene are MNHEY and SMNVEV (reference sequence). Trimming at V came to 4 bases and at J to 4 bases, leaving 3 bases not matched to a gene. The CDR3 has 13 amino acids. CDR3 DNA sequence: TGTGCCAGCAGTTACAACAGGGGGTACGAGCAGTACTTC. This gives the protein CASSYNRGYEQYF.

This clone was recorded once. The chain employs TRBV11-3 and TRBJ2-5, with 9 nucleotides matching TRBD2. The CDR3 length is 16 residues. Per the germline V gene, CDR1 is SGHNT and CDR2 is YENEEA. Trimming took 4 bases from V and 3 from J; bases not matched to a gene: 9. The chain's CDR3 is CASSSRSSGDKETQYF. DNA for the CDR3: TGTGCCAGCAGCTCCAGATCTAGCGGGGATAAAGAGACCCAGTACTTC.

The chain carries TRBV20-1 and TRBJ2-3; D gene ambiguous. CDR1 is DFQATT and CDR2 is SNEGSKA in the germline V gene (reference sequence). Deletions cut 0 bases from V and 6 bases from J, with 4 bases between. This CDR3 is 11 amino acids long. CDR3 region: CSARDLDTQYF. CDR3 nucleotides: TGCAGTGCTAGAGACCTGGATACGCAGTATTTT.

The V call is TRBV30, the J call TRBJ2-1, with 13 bases identical to TRBD2. Germline V gene data show CDR1 as GTSNPN and CDR2 as SVGIG (reference sequence). The ends lost 4 bases at V and 6 bases at J; junction bases unmatched: 18. This CDR3 is built from 19 residues. This CDR3 reads CAWIRTSGSTVWSINEQFF. The DNA of the CDR3 is TGTGCCTGGATTAGGACTAGCGGGAGTACGGTGTGGTCTATCAATGAGCAGTTCTTC.

Only one count was recorded for this clone. This chain uses TRBV30 with TRBJ1-1; 9 bases line up with TRBD1. Germline assignment: CDR1 GTSNPN and CDR2 SVGIG (reference sequence). V shed 4 bases and J 9 bases; nucleotides not matched to a gene: 9. CDR3 size: 13 residues. The CDR3 spells CAWTSDRGNKAFF. CDR3 sequence (DNA): TGTGCCTGGACCTCGGACAGGGGAAATAAAGCTTTCTTT.

The rearrangement uses TRBV18 and TRBJ1-2, with D possibly being TRBD1 (6 bases). Germline lookup yields CDR1 KGHSH and CDR2 LQKENI. Trimming shortened V by 3 bases and J by 4 bases, and 18 bases separated the two germline ends. The CDR3 covers 16 residues. CDR3 bases: TGTGCCAGCTCACCGAAGCAGGGGAGGGTTGGCTATGGCTACACCTTC. It yields the protein CASSPKQGRVGYGYTF.

The rearrangement joins TRBV12-2 to TRBJ1-5. TRBV12-2 is deemed a pseudogene. The CDR3 spans 13 residues. This chain's CDR3 is CASRLVRGRPQHF. For the CDR3, the DNA is TGTGCAAGTCGCTTAGTACGGGGGAGGCCCCAGCATTTT.

The chain joins TRBV6-1 to TRBJ1-2; D might be TRBD1 (6 bases). The V gene lost 7 bases and the J gene lost 0 bases, with 15 bases spanning the gap. From germline, CDR1 is MNHNS and CDR2 SASEGT. This CDR3 is built from 15 residues. CDR3 in amino acids: CASKLTGPSNYGYTF. In DNA, the CDR3 is TGTGCCAGCAAATTAACAGGGCCATCTAACTATGGCTACACCTTC.

V is TRBV7-7 and J is TRBJ2-5; possibly TRBD2 for D (5 bases). The V gene lost 5 bases and the J gene lost 1 base, with 11 bases spanning the gap. Germline V gene lookup returns CDR1 SSHAT and CDR2 FNYEAQ (reference sequence). This CDR3 is built from 14 residues. CDR3 region: CASSLDWAQETQYF. CDR3 bases: TGTGCCAGCAGCCTGGACTGGGCCCAAGAGACCCAGTACTTC.

The chain is built from TRBV10-2 and TRBJ1-4; 8 bases agree with TRBD1. Germline V lookup: CDR1 WSHSY, CDR2 SAAADI. The trim removed 2 bases at V and 9 bases at J, leaving 11 bases unmatched. This CDR3 has 16 amino acids. Here the CDR3 reads CASSEGVGTGLKKLFF. Here the CDR3 DNA reads TGCGCCAGCAGTGAGGGAGTTGGGACAGGCCTGAAAAAACTGTTTTTT.

The chain has TRBV5-1 and TRBJ1-1; TRBD1 is a possible D gene (5 bases). Germline V gene data show CDR1 as SGHRS and CDR2 as YFSETQ. CDR3 length: 12 amino acids. Trimming stripped 1 base from V and 6 bases from J, with 7 bases between. The CDR3 DNA follows: TGCGCCAGCAGCTTGCCGGGGGCTGAAGCTTTCTTT. Its translation: CASSLPGAEAFF.

This clone was observed once. This rearrangement joins TRBV11-2 to TRBJ2-1; D might be TRBD2 (6 bases). V dropped 4 bases and J dropped 10 bases, with 8 bases sitting between them. The CDR3 is made up of 11 amino acids. Germline V gives CDR1 SGHAT, CDR2 FQNNGV. The CDR3 sequence is CASSWTNEQFF. The CDR3 coding sequence is TGTGCCAGCAGCTGGACTAACGAGCAGTTCTTC.

This chain joins TRBV7-9 and TRBJ2-5; weak D call: TRBD1 (6 bases). This CDR3 region has 14 residues. Trimming left V 7 bases short and J 2 bases short, with 14 bases between. CDR1 is SEHNR and CDR2 is FQNEAQ in the germline V gene (reference sequence). CDR3 sequence reads: CASTPGVEQETQYF. CDR3 sequence (DNA): TGTGCCAGCACCCCAGGGGTTGAACAAGAGACCCAGTACTTC.

In its sample, this clone was seen once. The chain uses TRBV5-1 and TRBJ2-3, with 11 bases that match TRBD2. J gave up 4 bases and V 4 bases, and 11 bases lay outside the gene matches. The CDR3 spans 17 residues. CDR1 and CDR2 (germline): SGHRS, YFSETQ. CDR3 in DNA: TGCGCCAGCAGCCTTCCGGGACTAGCGGAGGCCTCAGATACGCAGTATTTT. It encodes CASSLPGLAEASDTQYF.

As DNA, the CDR3 is TGTGCCTGGAGTCATATAGGGGGGGTCAATGAGCAGTTCTTC. Residues: CAWSHIGGVNEQFF. The chain couples TRBV30 to TRBJ2-1, with D perhaps matching TRBD2 (7 bases). The germline gives CDR1 GTSNPN, CDR2 SVGIG (reference sequence). The CDR3 extends over 14 amino acids. Trimming shortened V by 2 bases and J by 6 bases, and 14 bases separated the two germline ends. The full variable domain, completed using reference TRBV30 and TRBJ2-1, is SQTIHQWPATLVQPVGSPLSLECTVEGTSNPNLYWYRQAAGRGLQLLFYSVGIGQISSEVPQNLSASRPQDRQFILSSKKLLLSDSGFYLCAWSHIGGVNEQFFGPGTRLTVL.

With regard to this clone: The sample holds other DNA sequences that translate to the same CDR3. The genes are TRBV27 and TRBJ2-1; D ambiguous. CDR3 size: 13 residues. Germline V CDR1 and CDR2: MNHEY, SMNVEV (reference sequence). The V end lost 5 bases, the J end lost 0 bases, and 5 bases lay between the germline ends. The CDR3 region has the DNA TGTGCCAGCAGTCTCAGCTCCTACAATGAGCAGTTCTTC. Residues: CASSLSSYNEQFF.

This chain joins TRBV5-1 and TRBJ2-2, with D perhaps matching TRBD2 (5 bases). V lost 0 bases and J 5 bases, leaving 14 bases between the germline ends. The germline V gene encodes CDR1 SGHRS and CDR2 YFSETQ. This CDR3 contains 16 residues. Here the CDR3 reads CASSLAFGDGTGELFF. The CDR3 nucleotides are TGCGCCAGCAGCTTGGCCTTCGGGGATGGGACCGGGGAGCTGTTTTTT.

The chain joins TRBV2 to TRBJ1-3, with D perhaps TRBD1 (5 bases). Germline V gene sequence: CDR1 SNHLY, CDR2 FYNNEI. V was shortened by 5 bases and J by 0 bases, with 11 bases between the two germline ends. This CDR3 is built from 15 residues. The DNA of the CDR3 is TGTGCCAGCAGTATGGACACGAGCTCTGGAAACACCATATATTTT. Its translation is CASSMDTSSGNTIYF.

CDR3 in DNA: TGTGCCAGCAGCTTCCAGAGACAGGTCGGTGCCCCCTACGAGCAGTACTTC. It is translated as CASSFQRQVGAPYEQYF. This chain connects TRBV5-6 to TRBJ2-7, with D perhaps matching TRBD1 (6 bases). The germline gives CDR1 SGHDT, CDR2 YYEEEE. The ends were cut back, 2 bases at V and 2 bases at J, with 20 bases in the middle. The CDR3 length is 17 residues.

The chain carries TRBV6-5 and TRBJ1-1; no clear D. Germline V CDR1 and CDR2: MNHEY, SVGAGI. Trimming took 0 bases from V and 7 from J, leaving 12 bases between them. The CDR3 consists of 14 residues. The chain's CDR3 is CASSYSEGTGEAFF. For the CDR3, the DNA is TGTGCCAGCAGTTACTCGGAGGGTACTGGTGAAGCTTTCTTT.

In its sample, this clone was seen once. The chain joins TRBV27 to TRBJ2-6; 7 bases fit TRBD1. V shed 3 bases, J shed 2 bases, and the junction held 7 bases outside the gene matches. This CDR3 has 17 amino acids. Germline CDR1 is MNHEY and CDR2 is SMNVEV (reference sequence). The CDR3 DNA sequence: TGTGCCAGCAGTTTCCGGGACAGTGCGGCTGGGGCCAACGTCCTGACTTTC. Translation: CASSFRDSAAGANVLTF.